Each of the 10 T cell receptor beta chains below was sequenced from the same sample in a study of blood T cell repertoires in COVID-19. Measured with immunoSEQ multiplex PCR; TCRdb has only the in-frame clones, and not every one. The sample carries around 300,000 clones, more than 80% recorded once. The sample comprised peripheral blood. Receptors originate from a woman aged 40 to 50 with acute or convalescent COVID-19.

V usage is TRBV5-5 and J usage is TRBJ1-1; D gene ambiguous. The CDR3 has 12 residues. Trimming took 4 bases from V and 6 from J, leaving 10 bases between them. Germline V gene data show CDR1 as SGHKS and CDR2 as YYEKEE (reference sequence). CDR3 DNA: TGTGCCAGCAGCCCCTTCGGGTCTGAAGCTTTCTTT. The encoded protein is CASSPFGSEAFF.

The genes are TRBV5-1 and TRBJ1-2; 10 nucleotides match TRBD1. This CDR3 has 15 amino acids. Germline CDR1 is SGHRS and CDR2 is YFSETQ. V lost 0 bases and J lost 8; bases outside the gene matches: 7. The CDR3 reads CASSLGGQGTGGYTF. For the CDR3, the DNA is TGCGCCAGCAGCTTGGGGGGACAGGGGACTGGAGGCTACACCTTC.

The J gene is TRBJ1-6, the V gene TRBV6-1, with 9 bases matching TRBD1. V was clipped by 4 bases and J by 10 bases; unmatched bases: 11. The CDR3 consists of 16 residues. Germline CDR1 is MNHNS and CDR2 is SASEGT. This chain's CDR3 is CASSGDRDRVVSPLHF. For the CDR3, the DNA is TGTGCCAGCAGTGGAGACCGGGACAGGGTAGTCTCACCCCTCCACTTT.

This chain joins TRBV7-9 and TRBJ2-3, with D possibly being TRBD2 (7 bases). Per the germline V gene, CDR1 is SEHNR and CDR2 is FQNEAQ (reference sequence). Trimming pared 5 bases from V and 4 bases from J, leaving 22 bases between. CDR3 length: 17 residues. CDR3 coding DNA: TGTGCCAGCAGCCCAAGTGGGAGGGGGGGGCCCCCAGATACGCAGTATTTT. Its protein is CASSPSGRGGPPDTQYF.

V usage is TRBV7-3 and J usage is TRBJ2-5; 7 bases align to TRBD1. Per germline, CDR1 SGHTA and CDR2 FQGTGA. There are 14 residues in the CDR3. Trimming at V came to 3 bases and at J to 5 bases, leaving 6 bases not matched to a gene. CDR3 nucleotides: TGTGCCAGCAGCTTGACAGGGATGGGCGAGACCCAGTACTTC. Its translation is CASSLTGMGETQYF.

The chain employs TRBV28 and TRBJ1-1; TRBD1 matches at 9 bases. The junction had 16 bases not matched to a gene; V was cut back by 8 bases and J by 6 bases. CDR3 length: 16 amino acids. Germline V gene lookup returns CDR1 MDHEN and CDR2 SYDVKM. The CDR3 nucleotides are TGTGCCAGCCACTGGAATAGAGACAGGGGGGATGCTGAAGCTTTCTTT. This encodes CASHWNRDRGDAEAFF.

The chain carries TRBV19 and TRBJ2-1, with 7 bases lining up with TRBD1. Germline V gives CDR1 LNHDA, CDR2 SQIVND (reference sequence). CDR3 length equals 13 residues. The junction had 5 bases not matched to a gene; V was cut back by 5 bases and J by 7 bases. CDR3 coding DNA: TGTGCCAGTAGTCTGGGACAGAAGAATGAGCAGTTCTTC. It translates to CASSLGQKNEQFF.

The J gene is TRBJ2-7, the V gene TRBV21-1; the DNA was not used to check the table's D call, TRBD2. TRBV21-1 is described as a pseudogene. This CDR3 spans 17 amino acids. The CDR3 sequence is CASSKSLWKAGPPPLYV. The CDR3 DNA sequence: TGTGCCAGCAGCAAGAGTCTCTGGAAGGCGGGACCTCCCCCTCTGTACGTC.

The V call is TRBV2, the J call TRBJ1-2; D is ambiguous. With 6 bases removed from V and 8 bases from J, the gap between germline ends came to 16 bases. The germline V gene has CDR1 SNHLY and CDR2 FYNNEI. The CDR3 is 13 residues long. The CDR3 region has the DNA TGTGCCAGCAGACGCGCAGAGGGAGTGGGCTACACCTTC. This encodes CASRRAEGVGYTF.

A word on this clone: This may arise from a read error, as a much more abundant clone is one base away. The chain couples TRBV5-6 to TRBJ1-4, with 9 nucleotides matching TRBD1. Germline V gives CDR1 SGHDT, CDR2 YYEEEE. After removal of 2 bases from V and 5 bases from J, the junction contained 4 bases not matched to a gene. The CDR3 extends over 15 amino acids. For the CDR3, the DNA is TGTGCCAGCAGCTTACCCGGGACAGGGAATGAAAAACTGTTTTTT. It yields the protein CASSLPGTGNEKLFF.